This entry is about one T cell receptor beta chain. Profiling relied on immunoSEQ multiplex PCR, and the TCRdb table lists in-frame clones only, not all of them. The repertoire holds roughly 350,000 clones, with about 92% as singletons. Germline CDR1 reads SGHDN; CDR2 reads FVKESK. The CDR3 consists of 15 residues. Trimming at V came to 4 bases and at J to 3 bases, leaving 5 bases not matched to a gene. This specimen comes from a study of blood T cell repertoires in COVID-19. Overall study context: Sources were T cells, B-cell-depleted T cells, or PBMCs; the material itself was cDNA or gDNA.

The study recruited people aged roughly 18 to 89 years across about 25 US areas. Clinical history reported by participants formed the basis on which cohorts were assigned. The sample consisted of PBMCs or T cells enriched from blood (not recorded which). This sequence was found in a woman in her 30s who had recovered from COVID-19. The V gene is TRBV14, the J gene TRBJ2-1; 8 bases are a match to TRBD2. CDR3 protein: CASSPSGRHYNEQFF. The CDR3 nucleotides read TGTGCCAGCAGCCCCAGCGGGAGACACTACAATGAGCAGTTCTTC.